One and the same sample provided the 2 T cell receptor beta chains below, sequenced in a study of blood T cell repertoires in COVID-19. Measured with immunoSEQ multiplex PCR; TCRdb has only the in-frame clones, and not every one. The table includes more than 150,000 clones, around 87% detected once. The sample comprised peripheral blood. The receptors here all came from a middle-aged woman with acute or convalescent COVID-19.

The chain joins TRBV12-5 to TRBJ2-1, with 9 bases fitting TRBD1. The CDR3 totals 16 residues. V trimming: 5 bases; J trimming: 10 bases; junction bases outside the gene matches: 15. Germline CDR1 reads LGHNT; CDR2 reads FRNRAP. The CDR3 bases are TGTGCTAGTGGTCCCGACTCGTCGGGACAGGGAAGGGAGCAGTTCTTC. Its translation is CASGPDSSGQGREQFF.

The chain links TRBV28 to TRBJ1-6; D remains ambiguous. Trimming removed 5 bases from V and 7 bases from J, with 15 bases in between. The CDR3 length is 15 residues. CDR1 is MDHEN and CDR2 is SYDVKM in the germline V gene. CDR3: CASSDYTVRNSPLHF. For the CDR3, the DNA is TGTGCCAGCAGTGACTATACAGTTCGGAATTCACCCCTCCACTTT. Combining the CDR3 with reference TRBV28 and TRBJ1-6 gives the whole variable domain DVKVTQSSRYLVKRTGEKVFLECVQDMDHENMFWYRQDPGLGLRLIYFSYDVKMKEKGDIPEGYSVSREKKERFSLILESASTNQTSMYLCASSDYTVRNSPLHFGNGTRLTVT.